This passage covers 18 T cell receptor beta chains from one sample sequenced in a study of identical twins. TCRdb analysed the 5' RACE reads with MiXCR anew, one entry per CDR3 protein. This sample has about 700,000 distinct CDR3 sequences, with over 8.5% found just once. Separately, the same data were catalogued under a study of yellow fever vaccine responses in identical twins.

The sample consisted of PBMCs. Source of these receptors: a woman between 18 and 30 years old in good health.

This clonotype was observed a handful of times. The chain combines TRBV11-2 with TRBJ2-3; 13 nucleotides align to TRBD2. The CDR3 sequence is 19 residues long. The germline gives CDR1 SGHAT, CDR2 FQNNGV. J lost 2 bases, V lost 2 bases, and 10 bases had no gene match. The CDR3 DNA sequence: TGTGCCAGCAGCTTAACTTCACTACTAGCGGGGGGGCCCACAGATACGCAGTATTTT. It specifies CASSLTSLLAGGPTDTQYF.

The chain links TRBV29-1 to TRBJ2-7; 7 bases agree with TRBD1. The CDR3 contains 13 residues. In germline, CDR1 is SQVTM, CDR2 ANQGSEA. The V and J ends lost 7 bases and 1 base, in that order; junction bases with no gene match: 7. This CDR3 reads CSATGTNSYEQYF. CDR3 sequence (DNA): TGCAGCGCGACAGGGACGAATTCCTACGAGCAGTACTTC.

This clonotype was seen at least ten times. V and J are TRBV3-1 and TRBJ2-7; D remains ambiguous. Deletions cut 0 bases from V and 2 bases from J, with 11 bases between. The CDR3 totals 15 residues. The germline CDR1 and CDR2 sequences are LGHDT and YNNKEL (reference sequence). This chain's CDR3 is CASSQDSAGTYEQYF. CDR3 in DNA: TGTGCCAGCAGCCAAGATAGTGCAGGCACCTACGAGCAGTACTTC.

This sequence joins TRBV9 and TRBJ2-1; 12 bases match TRBD2. The CDR3 length is 18 residues. Germline CDR1 reads SGDLS; CDR2 reads YYNGEE. The trim removed 0 bases at V and 4 bases at J, leaving 8 bases unmatched. CDR3 region: CASSVALPSGRGYNEQFF. As DNA, the CDR3 is TGTGCCAGCAGCGTAGCTTTGCCTAGCGGGAGGGGATACAATGAGCAGTTCTTC.

The chain combines TRBV7-9 with TRBJ2-2; 9 bases map to TRBD2. V lost 4 bases to trimming and J lost 6 bases; unmatched junction nucleotides: 6. CDR1 and CDR2 from the germline V gene are SEHNR and FQNEAQ (reference sequence). The CDR3 length is 15 residues. The CDR3: CASSSWTSVAGELFF. The CDR3 DNA reads as TGTGCCAGCAGCTCCTGGACTAGCGTGGCCGGGGAGCTGTTTTTT.

This clonotype appeared a few times. The chain carries TRBV7-2 and TRBJ2-7, with D tentatively TRBD2 (6 bases). Trimming removed 2 bases from V and 6 bases from J, with 14 bases in between. The CDR3 runs 14 residues. Per the germline V gene, CDR1 is SGHTA and CDR2 is FQGNSA. CDR3 DNA sequence: TGTGCCAGCAGCTTACCGGGACTCCCCCTCGAGCAGTACTTC. Translated, it gives CASSLPGLPLEQYF.

The V call is TRBV7-8, the J call TRBJ2-7, with D possibly TRBD2 on 6 matching bases. Trimming stripped 8 bases from V and 6 bases from J, with 35 bases between. CDR1 and CDR2 from the germline V gene are SGHVS and FQNEAQ. This CDR3 region has 19 residues. Here the CDR3 DNA reads TGTGCCAGCGGGAGGCGTATCGGGGCCACACCAGGAGGCGTGGGCGAGCAGTACTTC. Translated: CASGRRIGATPGGVGEQYF.

This clonotype was counted many times. The chain uses TRBV7-9 and TRBJ1-1; TRBD1 is a possible D gene (6 bases). Trimming removed 3 bases at V and 6 bases at J, with 11 bases between. CDR3 size: 13 residues. Germline loops: CDR1 SEHNR, CDR2 FQNEAQ (reference sequence). The CDR3 loop reads CASSFTGPSEAFF. The CDR3 DNA is TGTGCCAGCAGCTTTACAGGGCCATCTGAAGCTTTCTTT.

The CDR3 sequence is CAISVQTSYEQYF. CDR3 bases: TGTGCCATCAGTGTCCAGACCTCCTACGAGCAGTACTTC. This rearrangement joins TRBV10-3 to TRBJ2-7; no clear D. Trimming removed 4 bases at V and 0 bases at J, with 7 bases between. Per the germline V gene, CDR1 is ENHRY and CDR2 is SYGVKD. The CDR3 sequence is 13 residues long.

This clonotype showed up just a few times. The CDR3 DNA sequence: TGTGCCAGCAGTTCCCCGACCCCTGGGGCCAACGTCCTGACTTTC. This gives the protein CASSSPTPGANVLTF. The gene calls are TRBV6-5 and TRBJ2-6, with D hard to call. V was trimmed by 4 bases and J by 2 bases, leaving 9 bases between them. The CDR3 covers 15 residues. CDR1 and CDR2 (germline): MNHEY, SVGAGI.

There are a few counts of this clonotype. The chain is built from TRBV11-1 and TRBJ2-7; D perhaps matches TRBD2 (6 bases). CDR1 is SGHAT, CDR2 FQDESV, per germline (reference sequence). V lost 5 bases, J lost 3 bases, and 17 bases lay in between. This CDR3 is built from 15 residues. In DNA form, the CDR3 reads TGTGCCAGCAGCGGCGGGGCGCGTATTTTCTACGAGCAGTACTTC. Protein sequence: CASSGGARIFYEQYF.

The chain carries TRBV10-2 and TRBJ2-7; TRBD2 is a possible D gene (5 bases). V was cut by 1 base and J by 9 bases, with 10 bases left in between. CDR1 and CDR2 (germline): WSHSY, SAAADI. CDR3 length: 12 amino acids. Here the CDR3 DNA reads TGCGCCAGCAGTGAGTGGACTGAGGGGCAGTACTTC. It encodes CASSEWTEGQYF.

This clonotype was recorded at least ten times. The chain has TRBV12-3 or TRBV12-4 and TRBJ2-2; D is possibly TRBD2 (7 bases). The CDR3 is 15 residues long. Trimming pared 3 bases from V and 4 bases from J, leaving 12 bases between. The DNA of the CDR3 is TGTGCCAGCAGTTTGAGGAGGGGGGGCACCGGGGAGCTGTTTTTT. Its protein is CASSLRRGGTGELFF.

This clonotype occurred many times. The chain uses TRBV2 and TRBJ2-2; 9 nucleotides match TRBD2. The CDR3 contains 18 residues. The trim removed 2 bases at V and 0 bases at J, leaving 7 bases unmatched. Germline V gene lookup returns CDR1 SNHLY and CDR2 FYNNEI. Here the CDR3 reads CASSEIAGALSNTGELFF. The CDR3 nucleotides read TGTGCCAGCAGTGAAATAGCGGGAGCTCTCTCGAACACCGGGGAGCTGTTTTTT.

A remark on this clonotype: A much larger clone is a single base away; this may be a read error. The V call is TRBV3-1, the J call TRBJ2-1; the D gene is possibly TRBD2 (5 bases). This CDR3 is built from 12 residues. Germline V gene lookup returns CDR1 LGHDT and CDR2 YNNKEL (reference sequence). CDR3 sequence reads: CASSPRGEERFF. For the CDR3, the DNA is TGTGCCAGCAGCCCCCGGGGAGAGGAGCGGTTCTTC.

Many counts were recorded for this clonotype. The CDR3 spells CASSREGREETQYF. DNA of the CDR3: TGCGCCAGCAGCCGAGAGGGAAGGGAAGAGACCCAGTACTTC. The rearrangement links TRBV4-1 to TRBJ2-5; D is possibly TRBD2 (5 bases). V dropped 4 bases and J dropped 3 bases, with 12 bases sitting between them. Germline V gene lookup returns CDR1 MGHRA and CDR2 YSYEKL. CDR3 length: 14 amino acids.

V gene TRBV29-1 combines with J gene TRBJ2-7, with TRBD1 matching 12 bases. Trimming cost V 6 bases and J 9 bases; bases outside gene matches: 6. Germline values: CDR1 SQVTM, CDR2 ANQGSEA. The CDR3 loop spans 12 amino acids. The CDR3 DNA reads as TGCAGCGTCGGGACAGGGGGCGCCGGGCAGTACTTC. Translated, it gives CSVGTGGAGQYF.

This clonotype was detected ten times or more. The rearrangement links TRBV4-1 to TRBJ2-7; a weak D match, TRBD1 (5 bases). Trimming took off 0 bases at V and 2 bases at J, with 14 bases between the two ends. This CDR3 contains 16 residues. In germline, CDR1 is MGHRA, CDR2 YSYEKL. Here the CDR3 reads CASSQEEQERTYEQYF. CDR3 in DNA: TGCGCCAGCAGCCAAGAGGAACAGGAACGTACCTACGAGCAGTACTTC.